Presented here are 4 T cell receptor beta chains from one specimen sequenced in a study of CD8 T cells in ankylosing spondylitis. TCRdb recomputed calls from the 5' RACE reads with MiXCR, one row per CDR3 protein. The sample contains about 360,000 distinct CDR3 sequences, 20% to 25% of which appear only once. The sample was blood, either unsorted or a sorted T cell fraction (not recorded which). The receptor source for this set is a male donor with ankylosing spondylitis or in good health (not recorded which).

This clonotype occurred once. The chain links TRBV30 to TRBJ2-1, with 7 bases lining up with TRBD1. The CDR3 has 15 amino acids. Germline V CDR1 and CDR2: GTSNPN, SVGIG (reference sequence). V dropped 4 bases and J dropped 0; count of bases not matched to a gene: 6. The CDR3 loop reads CAWTTGASSYNEQFF. The DNA for the CDR3 is TGTGCCTGGACTACAGGGGCAAGCTCCTACAATGAGCAGTTCTTC.

This clonotype showed up just a few times. The chain employs TRBV7-9 and TRBJ2-1, with 8 bases fitting TRBD2. V was clipped by 4 bases and J by 0 bases; unmatched bases: 2. Germline V gene lookup returns CDR1 SEHNR and CDR2 FQNEAQ (reference sequence). This CDR3 region has 15 residues. CDR3 nucleotide sequence: TGTGCCAGCAGCTCGGGACTAGGCTCCTACAATGAGCAGTTCTTC. Encoded protein: CASSSGLGSYNEQFF.

V usage is TRBV6-5 and J usage is TRBJ2-1; TRBD2 matches at 11 bases. Germline assignment: CDR1 MNHEY and CDR2 SVGAGI. This CDR3 spans 16 amino acids. The ends lost 2 bases at V and 5 bases at J; junction bases unmatched: 5. The CDR3 here is CASSYSGTSGHNEQFF. The CDR3 DNA follows: TGTGCCAGCAGTTACAGCGGGACTAGCGGACACAATGAGCAGTTCTTC.

The DNA of the CDR3 is TGTGCCAGCAGTTACGCTACTAGCGGGGGAGCCAAAAACATTCAGTACTTC. Amino acids: CASSYATSGGAKNIQYF. The gene calls are TRBV6-5 and TRBJ2-4; 11 nucleotides match TRBD2. CDR3 size: 17 residues. The germline gives CDR1 MNHEY, CDR2 SVGAGI. Germline trimming cut 2 bases from V and 0 bases from J; bases unmatched to any gene: 3.